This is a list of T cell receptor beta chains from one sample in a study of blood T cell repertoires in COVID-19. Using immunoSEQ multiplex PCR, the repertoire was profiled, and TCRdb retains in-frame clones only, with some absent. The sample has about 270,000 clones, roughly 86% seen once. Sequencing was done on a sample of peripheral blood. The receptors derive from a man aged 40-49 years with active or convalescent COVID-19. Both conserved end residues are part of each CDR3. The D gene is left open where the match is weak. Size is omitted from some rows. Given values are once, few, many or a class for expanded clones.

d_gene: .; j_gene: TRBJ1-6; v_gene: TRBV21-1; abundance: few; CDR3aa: CASSKDGGRPLHF; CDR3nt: TGTGCCAGCAGCAAAGACGGGGGGAGACCCCTCCACTTT
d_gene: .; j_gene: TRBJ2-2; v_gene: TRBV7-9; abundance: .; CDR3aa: CASSLGTTTGELFF; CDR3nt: TGTGCCAGCAGCTTAGGGACAACCACCGGGGAGCTGTTTTTT
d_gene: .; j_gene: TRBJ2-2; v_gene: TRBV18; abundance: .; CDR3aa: CASSPGNANTGELFF; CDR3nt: TGTGCCAGCTCACCGGGCAACGCGAACACCGGGGAGCTGTTTTTT
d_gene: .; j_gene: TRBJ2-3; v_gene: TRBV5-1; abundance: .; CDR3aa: CASSLTDTQYF; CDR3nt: TGCGCCAGCAGCTTGACTGATACGCAGTATTTT
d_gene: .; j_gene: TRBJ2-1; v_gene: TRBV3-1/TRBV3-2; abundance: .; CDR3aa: CASSQDGRQGKDNEQFF; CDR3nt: TGTGCCAGCAGCCAAGATGGTCGTCAGGGGAAAGACAATGAGCAGTTCTTC
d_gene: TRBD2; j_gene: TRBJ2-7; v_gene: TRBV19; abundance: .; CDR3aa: CASSMGTTYEQYF; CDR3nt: TGTGCCAGTAGTATGGGGACTACCTACGAGCAGTACTTC
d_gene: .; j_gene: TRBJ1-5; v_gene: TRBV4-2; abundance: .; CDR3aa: CASSQGKEEQPQHF; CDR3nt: TGTGCCAGCAGCCAAGGGAAGGAGGAACAGCCCCAGCATTTT
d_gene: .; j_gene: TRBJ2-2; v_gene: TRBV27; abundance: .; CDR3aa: CASRDLTGSTGELFF; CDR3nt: TGTGCCAGTCGGGACCTAACAGGGAGCACCGGGGAGCTGTTTTTT
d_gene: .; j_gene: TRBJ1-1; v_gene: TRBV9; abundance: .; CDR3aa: CASSVGEYTEAFF; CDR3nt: TGTGCCAGCAGCGTAGGAGAGTACACTGAAGCTTTCTTT
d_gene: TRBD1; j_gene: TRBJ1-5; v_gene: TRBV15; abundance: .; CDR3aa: CATSSFRDRYNQPQHF; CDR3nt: TGTGCCACCAGCAGTTTCCGGGACAGGTACAATCAGCCCCAGCATTTT
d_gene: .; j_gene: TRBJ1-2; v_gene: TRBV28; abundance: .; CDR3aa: CASTLGSHGYTF; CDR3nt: TGTGCCAGCACTCTAGGGAGCCATGGCTACACCTTC
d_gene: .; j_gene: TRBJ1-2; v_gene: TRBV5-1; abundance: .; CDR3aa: CASSLYGLEGDGYTF; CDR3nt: TGCGCCAGCAGCTTGTACGGACTGGAGGGTGATGGCTACACCTTC
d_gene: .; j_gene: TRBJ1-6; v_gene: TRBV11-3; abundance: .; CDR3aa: CASSLERRNSPLHF; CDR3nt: TGTGCCAGCAGCTTAGAGAGGCGGAATTCACCCCTCCACTTT
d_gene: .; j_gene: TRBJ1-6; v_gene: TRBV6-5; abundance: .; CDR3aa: CASSSGSYNSPLHF; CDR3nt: TGTGCCAGCAGTTCGGGGTCCTATAATTCACCCCTCCACTTT
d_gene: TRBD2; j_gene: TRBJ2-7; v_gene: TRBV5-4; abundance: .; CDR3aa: CASSFGLANSYEQYF; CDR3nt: TGTGCCAGCAGCTTCGGACTAGCGAACTCCTACGAGCAGTACTTC
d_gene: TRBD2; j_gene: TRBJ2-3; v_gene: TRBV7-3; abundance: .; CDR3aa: CASSSGTSGTDTQYF; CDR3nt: TGTGCCAGCAGCTCGGGGACTAGCGGCACAGATACGCAGTATTTT
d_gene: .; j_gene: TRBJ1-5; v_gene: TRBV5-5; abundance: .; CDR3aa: CASSLTGIREPQHF; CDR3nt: TGTGCCAGCAGCTTGACCGGGATTAGGGAGCCCCAGCATTTT
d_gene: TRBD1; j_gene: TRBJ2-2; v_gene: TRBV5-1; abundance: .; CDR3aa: CASSAPGTGTGELFF; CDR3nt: TGCGCCAGCAGCGCACCCGGGACAGGGACCGGGGAGCTGTTTTTT
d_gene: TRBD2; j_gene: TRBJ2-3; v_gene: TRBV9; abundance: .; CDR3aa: CASSSGGLAGADTQYF; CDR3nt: TGTGCCAGCAGCTCCGGAGGACTAGCGGGGGCAGATACGCAGTATTTT
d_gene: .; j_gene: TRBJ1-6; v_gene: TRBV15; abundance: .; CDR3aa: CATSSRRGYGSPLHF; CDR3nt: TGTGCCACCAGCTCCCGACGCGGGTACGGTTCACCCCTCCACTTT
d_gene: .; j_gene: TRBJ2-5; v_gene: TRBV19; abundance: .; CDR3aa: CASRLLRTEETQYF; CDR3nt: TGTGCCAGTAGATTGCTTAGGACAGAAGAGACCCAGTACTTC
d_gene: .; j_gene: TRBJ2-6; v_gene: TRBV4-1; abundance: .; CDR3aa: CASSQDSGAGANVLTF; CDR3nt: TGCGCCAGCAGCCAAGACAGCGGTGCGGGGGCCAACGTCCTGACTTTC
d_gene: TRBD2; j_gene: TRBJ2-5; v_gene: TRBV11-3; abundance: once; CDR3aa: CASSGRLAGTGETQYF; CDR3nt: TGTGCCAGCAGCGGCAGACTAGCGGGAACGGGAGAGACCCAGTACTTC
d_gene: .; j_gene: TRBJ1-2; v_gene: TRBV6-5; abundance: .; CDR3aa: CASSYTASNYGYTF; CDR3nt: TGTGCCAGCAGTTACACAGCTTCTAACTATGGCTACACCTTC
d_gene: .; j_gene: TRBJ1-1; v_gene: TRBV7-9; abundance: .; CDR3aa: CASSFSGMNTEAFF; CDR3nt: TGTGCCAGCAGCTTCTCGGGGATGAACACTGAAGCTTTCTTT
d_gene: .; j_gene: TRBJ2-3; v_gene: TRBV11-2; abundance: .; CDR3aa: CASSLDGRSTSDTQYF; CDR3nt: TGTGCCAGCAGCTTAGATGGTAGGAGCACCTCAGATACGCAGTATTTT
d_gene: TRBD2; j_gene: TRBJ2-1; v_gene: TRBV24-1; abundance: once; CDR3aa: CATSTAGGRANEQFF; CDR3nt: TGTGCCACCTCAACCGCTGGAGGGAGGGCGAATGAGCAGTTCTTC
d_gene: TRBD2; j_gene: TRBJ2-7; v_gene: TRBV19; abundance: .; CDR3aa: CASRDGRASTYEQYF; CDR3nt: TGTGCCAGTAGGGACGGGAGGGCCTCCACCTACGAGCAGTACTTC
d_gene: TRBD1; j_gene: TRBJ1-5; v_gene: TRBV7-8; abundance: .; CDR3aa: CASSLAGGGNQPQHF; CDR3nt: TGTGCCAGCAGCTTAGCAGGGGGCGGCAATCAGCCCCAGCATTTT
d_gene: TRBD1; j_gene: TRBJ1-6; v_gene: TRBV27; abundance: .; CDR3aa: CASSFGTGTGYSPLHF; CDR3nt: TGTGCCAGCAGTTTCGGCACCGGGACAGGGTATTCACCCCTCCACTTT
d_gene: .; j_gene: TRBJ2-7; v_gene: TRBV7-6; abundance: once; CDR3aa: CASSLGSGRTYEQYF; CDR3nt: TGTGCCAGCAGCTTAGGCTCTGGGAGAACCTACGAGCAGTACTTC
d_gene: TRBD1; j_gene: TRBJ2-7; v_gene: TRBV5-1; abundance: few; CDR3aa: CASRDGQGLHYGVEQYF; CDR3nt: TGCGCCAGCAGGGACGGACAGGGGCTACACTACGGGGTCGAGCAGTACTTC
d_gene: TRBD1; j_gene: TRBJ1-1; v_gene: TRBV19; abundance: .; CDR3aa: CASSQGQAEAFF; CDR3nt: TGTGCCAGTAGTCAGGGACAGGCTGAAGCTTTCTTT
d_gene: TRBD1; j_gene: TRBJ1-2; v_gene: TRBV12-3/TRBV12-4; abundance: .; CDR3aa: CASRGQGAPATF; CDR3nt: TGTGCCAGCAGGGGACAGGGCGCTCCAGCCACCTTC
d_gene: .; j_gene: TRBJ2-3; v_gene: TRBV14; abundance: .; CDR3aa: CASSLLRHTDTQYF; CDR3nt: TGTGCCAGCAGTCTATTAAGACACACAGATACGCAGTATTTT
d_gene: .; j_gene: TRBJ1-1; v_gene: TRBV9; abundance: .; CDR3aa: CASSAGSGYTEAFF; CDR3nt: TGTGCCAGCAGCGCGGGGTCCGGGTACACTGAAGCTTTCTTT
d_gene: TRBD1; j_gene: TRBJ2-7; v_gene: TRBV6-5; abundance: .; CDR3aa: CASTGRDREDEQYF; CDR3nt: TGTGCCAGCACCGGCCGGGACAGGGAGGACGAGCAGTACTTC
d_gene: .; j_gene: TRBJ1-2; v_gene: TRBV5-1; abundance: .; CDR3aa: CASSPRPTGNYGYTF; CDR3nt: TGCGCCAGCAGTCCCCGGCCCACAGGAAACTATGGCTACACCTTC
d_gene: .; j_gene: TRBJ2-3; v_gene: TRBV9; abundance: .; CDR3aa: CASSVATRGGTDTQYF; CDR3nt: TGTGCCAGCAGCGTAGCTACACGAGGTGGGACAGATACGCAGTATTTT
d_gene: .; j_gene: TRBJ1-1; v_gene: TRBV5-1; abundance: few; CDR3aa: CASSKVTGEAFF; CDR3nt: TGCGCCAGCAGCAAAGTGACAGGTGAAGCTTTCTTT